Described below is a single TCR beta chain sequence and its context. This CDR3 contains 13 residues. The germline V gene has CDR1 SQVTM and CDR2 ANQGSEA. With V trimmed by 7 bases and J by 5 bases, 5 bases remained unmatched. The protocol was immunoSEQ multiplex PCR, while the TCRdb copy is restricted to in-frame clones and leaves out a portion. This table has approximately 230,000 clones, about nine tenths appearing once. This record comes from a study of blood T cell repertoires in COVID-19. This clonotype was obtained from a man younger than 40 who had recovered from COVID-19. Sequencing was done on a sample of peripheral blood. The chain recombines TRBV29-1 with TRBJ1-5, with 10 bases fitting TRBD1. The CDR3 nucleotides read TGCAGCGCCGGCGGGACAGGGGATCAGCCCCAGCATTTT. Translating it yields CSAGGTGDQPQHF.